This note documents a single TCR beta chain sequence. Its antigen remains unidentified. The germline V gene encodes CDR1 MRHNA and CDR2 SNTAGT. With 4 bases removed from V and 2 bases from J, the gap between germline ends came to 16 bases. CDR3 length: 16 residues. This entry is derived from a study of cytomegalovirus exposure and HLA in healthy donors. Vbeta (60) and Jbeta (13) primers were used in the PCR. Sequenced by immunoSEQ multiplex PCR; TCRdb stores in-frame clones only, minus some. The sample has under 110,000 clones, more than 65% seen once. Study findings and constraints: Exclusion applied to some V segments, including TRBV6-2 and TRBV6-3, as they were indistinguishable. Common viral pathogens (according to a later analysis) appeared linked to several of the most significant clusters.

This chain connects TRBV6-4 to TRBJ2-3; no clear D gene. This TCR was recovered from a boy between 5 and 17 years old in good health and CMV-seronegative. Sequencing input: PBMCs. The CDR3 coding sequence is TGTGCCAGCAGTGTTCTCTACGGGTCACCCACAGATACGCAGTATTTT. It translates to CASSVLYGSPTDTQYF.